This T cell receptor (beta chain) is drawn from a study of beta chain features in type 1 diabetes. Study outcomes and limitations: Type 1 diabetes patients showed a moderate but significant shortening of TCRB CDR3s in all four CD4+ subsets. With patients and controls alike, PCR might favor shorter templates to an equal degree. Within the patient group, naive, central memory and Treg TCRB repertoires appeared more similar to each other than within healthy donors.

This clone came up a few times. Its antigen is unknown. This CDR3 is also generated by other DNA sequences in the sample. V lost 2 bases to trimming and J lost 0 bases, with 4 bases between them. CDR1 and CDR2 from the germline V gene are KGHSH and LQKENI. The CDR3 is made up of 13 amino acids. Every bit of the isolated RNA underwent reverse transcription, so sequencing read expressed TCRB transcripts. Average reads for naive, central memory and regulatory T cell samples were about 3.57 million. Produced via immunoSEQ multiplex PCR; TCRdb's table is partial and in-frame only. Of a few hundred thousand clones listed, roughly 13% are singletons.

Sequenced sample: naive CD4+ T cells from blood. The V and J genes are TRBV18 and TRBJ1-1; unclear D gene. The receptor's source is a man aged 25-40 years in good health. Here the CDR3 DNA reads TGTGCCAGCTCACCAACAGTGAACACTGAAGCTTTCTTT. Amino acid sequence: CASSPTVNTEAFF.